Below, 15 T cell receptor beta chains from the same sample are listed, as sequenced in a study of siplizumab effects on memory and regulatory T cells (dated by TCRdb to the late 2010s). Library preparation employed the immunoSEQ multiplex PCR assay. Sourced from immuneACCESS, this table was stored by TCRdb with only in-frame sequences that have V and J called. A share of the clones is absent; for the studies checked, an unresolved V gene accounts for under half, and the remainder has no known explanation. The sample records around 82,000 clones, around 93% of which are singletons. Jointly, the top ten make up over 4% of the sample. Sequencing was carried out using CD8+ T cells sorted from blood. The receptors derive from a human donor in good health.

The chain couples TRBV5-5 to TRBJ1-2; D gene ambiguous. V was trimmed by 1 base and J by 0 bases, leaving 16 bases between them. The CDR3 totals 17 residues. From germline, CDR1 is SGHKS and CDR2 YYEKEE (reference sequence). The CDR3 DNA reads TGTGCCAGCAGCTTGCTGGAAACCACCGTAGCTAACTATGGCTACACCTTC. Its protein product is CASSLLETTVANYGYTF.

The chain couples TRBV28 to TRBJ2-1; 15 nucleotides line up with TRBD2. The CDR3 sequence is 17 residues long. Germline trimming cut 3 bases from V and 8 bases from J; bases unmatched to any gene: 8. From germline, CDR1 is MDHEN and CDR2 SYDVKM. CDR3 in amino acids: CASSFGSWTSGRDEQFF. The CDR3 DNA is TGTGCCAGCAGTTTCGGAAGCTGGACTAGCGGGAGGGATGAGCAGTTCTTC. The full variable domain, its missing parts supplied by reference TRBV28 and TRBJ2-1, is DVKVTQSSRYLVKRTGEKVFLECVQDMDHENMFWYRQDPGLGLRLIYFSYDVKMKEKGDIPEGYSVSREKKERFSLILESASTNQTSMYLCASSFGSWTSGRDEQFFGPGTRLTVL.

The CDR3 here is CASSPLGGDNEKLFF. The CDR3 DNA is TGTGCCAGCAGCCCCTTGGGGGGGGATAATGAAAAACTGTTTTTT. The chain carries TRBV11-3 and TRBJ1-4, with a possible D match to TRBD1 (5 bases). V was clipped by 5 bases and J by 4 bases, with 14 bases between them. This CDR3 is built from 15 residues. Germline values: CDR1 SGHNT, CDR2 YENEEA.

This chain connects TRBV9 to TRBJ2-2; possibly TRBD1 or TRBD2 for D (5 bases each). Germline V CDR1 and CDR2: SGDLS, YYNGEE. V was shortened by 0 bases and J by 0 bases, with 9 bases between the two germline ends. The CDR3 consists of 16 residues. CDR3 amino acids: CASSVALGANTGELFF. For the CDR3, the DNA is TGTGCCAGCAGCGTAGCTTTGGGGGCGAACACCGGGGAGCTGTTTTTT.

The chain links TRBV7-9 to TRBJ1-1, with 7 bases identical to TRBD1. The junction had 5 bases not matched to a gene; V was cut back by 5 bases and J by 2 bases. Germline lookup yields CDR1 SEHNR and CDR2 FQNEAQ (reference sequence). This CDR3 comprises 14 residues. Here the CDR3 reads CASSDRDRNTEAFF. The CDR3 DNA follows: TGTGCCAGCAGCGACCGGGACAGAAACACTGAAGCTTTCTTT.

The rearrangement uses TRBV5-4 and TRBJ1-3; D may be TRBD1 (6 bases). With 0 bases removed from V and 4 bases from J, the gap between germline ends came to 11 bases. Looked up from germline, CDR1 is SGHNT and CDR2 is YYREEE (reference sequence). The CDR3 is 15 amino acids. Here the CDR3 reads CASSLDAGVGNTIYF. In DNA form, the CDR3 reads TGTGCCAGCAGCTTGGACGCAGGGGTCGGAAACACCATATATTTT.

This chain links TRBV27 with TRBJ2-7; D may be TRBD2 (5 bases). The germline V gene encodes CDR1 MNHEY and CDR2 SMNVEV (reference sequence). This CDR3 is 13 amino acids long. V lost 3 bases and J lost 3, with 9 bases in between. The CDR3 DNA sequence: TGTGCCAGCAGTTTTGGACTCCACTACGAGCAGTACTTC. Encoded protein: CASSFGLHYEQYF.

This rearrangement joins TRBV28 to TRBJ2-1; D is unresolved. CDR3 length: 11 amino acids. Germline lookup yields CDR1 MDHEN and CDR2 SYDVKM. V was pared by 3 bases and J by 10 bases, with 7 bases between. DNA of the CDR3: TGTGCCAGCAGTTTCAGCCGGGAGCAGTTCTTC. It specifies CASSFSREQFF.

The chain is built from TRBV10-3 and TRBJ2-5; D perhaps matches TRBD1 (6 bases). Trimming left V 8 bases short and J 2 bases short, with 18 bases between. Germline-derived CDR1 and CDR2 are ENHRY and SYGVKD. There are 15 residues in the CDR3. CDR3 DNA: TGTGCCATCCGCGAGACAACAGGGATTCAAGAGACCCAGTACTTC. Its protein is CAIRETTGIQETQYF.

This CDR3 reads CASSEYGGNTGELFF. The CDR3 bases are TGTGCCAGCAGTGAATATGGGGGGAACACCGGGGAGCTGTTTTTT. The chain carries TRBV25-1 and TRBJ2-2; the D gene could be TRBD1 or TRBD2 (5 bases each). Germline CDR1 MGHDK, CDR2 SYGVNS. The V and J ends lost 0 bases and 1 base respectively, with 6 bases between them. The length of the CDR3 is 15 residues. Combining the CDR3 with reference TRBV25-1 and TRBJ2-2 gives the whole variable domain EADIYQTPRYLVIGTGKKITLECSQTMGHDKMYWYQQDPGMELHLIHYSYGVNSTEKGDLSSESTVSRIRTEHFPLTLESARPSHTSQYLCASSEYGGNTGELFFGEGSRLTVL.

The J gene is TRBJ1-4, the V gene TRBV19, with a tentative D call TRBD1 (6 bases). V shed 3 bases and J shed 7 bases, with 12 bases lying between them. Germline assignment: CDR1 LNHDA and CDR2 SQIVND (reference sequence). This CDR3 has 14 amino acids. Here the CDR3 reads CASSIGTPAEKLFF. DNA for the CDR3: TGTGCCAGTAGTATTGGGACACCGGCTGAAAAACTGTTTTTT.

This clone has only one observation. The V call is TRBV6-1, the J call TRBJ1-5; maybe TRBD1 (6 bases). The CDR3 length is 14 residues. CDR1 is MNHNS and CDR2 is SASEGT in the germline V gene. With 9 bases removed from V and 5 bases from J, the gap between germline ends came to 17 bases. The CDR3 DNA reads as TGTGCCAGTACCGGGACGGGGGGCTATCAGCCCCAGCATTTT. This sequence encodes CASTGTGGYQPQHF.

This clone was seen only a few times. The V and J genes are TRBV6-6 and TRBJ1-5; a possible D gene is TRBD1 (5 bases). CDR1 and CDR2 (germline): MNHNY, SVGAGI (reference sequence). V was shortened by 2 bases and J by 6 bases, with 11 bases between the two germline ends. This CDR3 is built from 14 residues. The CDR3 DNA reads as TGTGCCAGCAGTTACCCGGGACTGTTTCAGCCCCAGCATTTT. Amino acid sequence: CASSYPGLFQPQHF.

This chain joins TRBV13 and TRBJ2-1; 9 bases map to TRBD2. V trimming: 8 bases; J trimming: 6 bases; junction bases outside the gene matches: 5. This CDR3 comprises 13 residues. Germline V gene lookup returns CDR1 PRHDT and CDR2 FYEKMQ (reference sequence). The CDR3 DNA follows: TGTGCCAGCCTCGCGGGGGGGGGCAATGAGCAGTTCTTC. Translation gives CASLAGGGNEQFF.

The rearrangement links TRBV11-2 to TRBJ2-7, with no clear D. V lost 1 base to trimming and J lost 4 bases, with 14 bases between them. Germline CDR1 reads SGHAT; CDR2 reads FQNNGV. The CDR3 is 15 amino acids. The CDR3 region is CASSLGGSSIYEQYF. The CDR3 nucleotides are TGTGCCAGCAGCTTAGGAGGCAGCTCGATTTACGAGCAGTACTTC.